The rows below give T cell receptor beta chains drawn from one sample of a study of somatic mutations in cytotoxic T cells in rheumatoid arthritis. Only in-frame clones appear in the TCRdb table, and some are missing; sequencing was by immunoSEQ multiplex PCR. The sample lists under 20,000 clones, roughly 90% seen once, with about 16% in the top ten. Sequencing used CD8+ T cells sorted from blood. The receptor set was obtained from a man aged 35 to 55 in good health. Both conserved end residues are part of each CDR3. Each record gives: clone size, V gene, J gene, D gene, CDR3 protein, CDR3 DNA. D genes are given only for firm matches. A row's size may be missing; if present it is once, few, many or a size class.

abundance: NA; v_gene: TRBV9; j_gene: TRBJ1-2; d_gene: NA; CDR3aa: CASSVGVLEGEVESYTF; CDR3nt: TGTGCCAGCAGCGTAGGCGTCTTGGAGGGGGAGGTAGAAAGCTACACCTTC
abundance: NA; v_gene: TRBV6-4; j_gene: TRBJ2-1; d_gene: NA; CDR3aa: CASSDPTLHNEQFF; CDR3nt: TGTGCCAGCAGTGACCCGACACTTCACAATGAGCAGTTCTTC
abundance: NA; v_gene: TRBV2; j_gene: TRBJ2-7; d_gene: TRBD2; CDR3aa: CACDSGTYEQYF; CDR3nt: TGTGCCTGTGACAGCGGGACCTACGAGCAGTACTTC
abundance: NA; v_gene: TRBV7-3; j_gene: TRBJ2-5; d_gene: NA; CDR3aa: CASSLYQGPQETQYF; CDR3nt: TGTGCCAGCAGCTTATACCAGGGGCCTCAAGAGACCCAGTACTTC
abundance: NA; v_gene: TRBV5-4; j_gene: TRBJ2-1; d_gene: TRBD1; CDR3aa: CASSYGQGFHEQFF; CDR3nt: TGTGCCAGCAGCTACGGACAGGGTTTCCATGAGCAGTTCTTC
abundance: NA; v_gene: TRBV9; j_gene: TRBJ1-1; d_gene: NA; CDR3aa: CASSVGQFTEAFF; CDR3nt: TGTGCCAGCAGCGTAGGGCAGTTCACTGAAGCTTTCTTT
abundance: NA; v_gene: TRBV7-2; j_gene: TRBJ2-5; d_gene: NA; CDR3aa: CASSLEASPQETQYF; CDR3nt: TGTGCCAGCAGCTTAGAGGCCAGCCCCCAAGAGACCCAGTACTTC
abundance: NA; v_gene: TRBV28; j_gene: TRBJ2-7; d_gene: NA; CDR3aa: CASSTGWTYEQYF; CDR3nt: TGTGCCAGCAGTACAGGGTGGACCTACGAGCAGTACTTC
abundance: NA; v_gene: TRBV11-2; j_gene: TRBJ2-5; d_gene: NA; CDR3aa: CASSQRFAETQYF; CDR3nt: TGTGCCAGCAGCCAGAGGTTTGCCGAGACCCAGTACTTC
abundance: NA; v_gene: TRBV19; j_gene: TRBJ2-1; d_gene: TRBD2; CDR3aa: CASSIPPQTSGSSYNEQFF; CDR3nt: TGTGCCAGTAGTATACCTCCTCAAACTAGCGGGAGTTCCTACAATGAGCAGTTCTTC
abundance: NA; v_gene: TRBV5-6; j_gene: TRBJ2-5; d_gene: NA; CDR3aa: CASSPELSDQETQYF; CDR3nt: TGTGCCAGCAGCCCGGAGCTTTCGGACCAAGAGACCCAGTACTTC
abundance: NA; v_gene: TRBV21-1; j_gene: TRBJ2-4; d_gene: NA; CDR3aa: CASSPYSGPAKNIQYF; CDR3nt: TGTGCCAGCAGCCCCTACAGCGGGCCCGCCAAAAACATTCAGTACTTC
abundance: once; v_gene: TRBV6-6; j_gene: TRBJ2-7; d_gene: TRBD2; CDR3aa: CASSYLKAGGVDEQYF; CDR3nt: TGTGCCAGCAGTTACCTCAAAGCGGGAGGCGTAGACGAGCAGTACTTC
abundance: NA; v_gene: TRBV5-6; j_gene: TRBJ1-1; d_gene: NA; CDR3aa: CASSSGGMRAFF; CDR3nt: TGTGCCAGCAGTTCTGGAGGGATGCGAGCTTTCTTT
abundance: NA; v_gene: TRBV27; j_gene: TRBJ1-3; d_gene: NA; CDR3aa: CASSRGFGNTIYF; CDR3nt: TGTGCCAGCAGTAGGGGTTTCGGAAACACCATATATTTT
abundance: NA; v_gene: TRBV7-2; j_gene: TRBJ1-1; d_gene: NA; CDR3aa: CASSLGSAPRTEAFF; CDR3nt: TGTGCCAGCAGCTTAGGGTCAGCCCCCAGGACTGAAGCTTTCTTT
abundance: NA; v_gene: TRBV4-3; j_gene: TRBJ2-5; d_gene: NA; CDR3aa: CASSQDRGGQETQYF; CDR3nt: TGCGCCAGCAGCCAAGACCGGGGCGGCCAAGAGACCCAGTACTTC
abundance: once; v_gene: TRBV6-5; j_gene: TRBJ2-5; d_gene: TRBD2; CDR3aa: CASSYYVDGRAGQYF; CDR3nt: TGTGCCAGCAGTTACTACGTCGACGGGAGGGCAGGGCAGTACTTC
abundance: NA; v_gene: TRBV10-3; j_gene: TRBJ2-7; d_gene: NA; CDR3aa: CAISGAGPQNGEQYF; CDR3nt: TGTGCCATCAGTGGAGCGGGCCCCCAGAATGGCGAGCAGTACTTC
abundance: NA; v_gene: TRBV6-6; j_gene: TRBJ2-1; d_gene: TRBD2; CDR3aa: CASSHSPSGVVNEQFF; CDR3nt: TGTGCCAGCAGCCACTCGCCTAGCGGGGTGGTCAATGAGCAGTTCTTC
abundance: NA; v_gene: TRBV28; j_gene: TRBJ2-7; d_gene: NA; CDR3aa: CASSLLGESVYEQYF; CDR3nt: TGTGCCAGCAGTTTGTTGGGAGAATCGGTCTACGAGCAGTACTTC
abundance: NA; v_gene: TRBV6-1; j_gene: TRBJ2-1; d_gene: TRBD2; CDR3aa: CASSEMGLAHNEQFF; CDR3nt: TGTGCCAGCAGTGAAATGGGACTAGCCCACAATGAGCAGTTCTTC
abundance: NA; v_gene: TRBV2; j_gene: TRBJ2-1; d_gene: NA; CDR3aa: CASPDRVNYNEQFF; CDR3nt: TGTGCCAGCCCGGACAGAGTGAATTACAATGAGCAGTTCTTC
abundance: once; v_gene: TRBV7-9; j_gene: TRBJ2-5; d_gene: NA; CDR3aa: CASSLARSGERKTQYF; CDR3nt: TGTGCCAGCAGCTTAGCGCGATCGGGGGAGAGGAAGACCCAGTACTTC
abundance: NA; v_gene: TRBV21-1; j_gene: TRBJ1-2; d_gene: NA; CDR3aa: CASSKPRIYYGYTF; CDR3nt: TGTGCCAGCAGCAAACCCAGGATCTACTATGGCTACACCTTC
abundance: NA; v_gene: TRBV28; j_gene: TRBJ2-7; d_gene: NA; CDR3aa: CASSLGRSYEQYF; CDR3nt: TGTGCCAGCAGCCTCGGACGGTCCTACGAGCAGTACTTC
abundance: NA; v_gene: TRBV28; j_gene: TRBJ2-3; d_gene: TRBD2; CDR3aa: CASSYGTSGRVDTDTQYF; CDR3nt: TGTGCCAGCAGTTACGGGACTAGCGGGAGGGTGGACACAGATACGCAGTATTTT
abundance: NA; v_gene: TRBV27; j_gene: TRBJ2-3; d_gene: NA; CDR3aa: CASSLREKGRSLPDTQYF; CDR3nt: TGTGCCAGCAGTTTGAGGGAGAAGGGGCGATCTCTGCCAGATACGCAGTATTTT
abundance: once; v_gene: TRBV25-1; j_gene: TRBJ2-6; d_gene: TRBD1; CDR3aa: CASTGTGLSGANVLTF; CDR3nt: TGTGCCAGTACCGGGACAGGCCTGTCTGGGGCCAACGTCCTGACTTTC
abundance: NA; v_gene: TRBV15; j_gene: TRBJ1-2; d_gene: TRBD1; CDR3aa: CATSRETGSYGYTF; CDR3nt: TGTGCCACCAGCAGAGAGACAGGGTCGTATGGCTACACCTTC
abundance: NA; v_gene: TRBV11-2; j_gene: TRBJ2-1; d_gene: TRBD2; CDR3aa: CASSLITSGYNEQFF; CDR3nt: TGTGCCAGCAGCTTAATAACTAGCGGGTACAATGAGCAGTTCTTC
abundance: NA; v_gene: TRBV9; j_gene: TRBJ2-5; d_gene: NA; CDR3aa: CASSGRRDSRETQYF; CDR3nt: TGTGCCAGCAGCGGACGCCGGGACTCACGAGAGACCCAGTACTTC
abundance: NA; v_gene: TRBV5-5; j_gene: TRBJ2-7; d_gene: NA; CDR3aa: CASSLWSGMGFYEQYF; CDR3nt: TGTGCCAGCAGCCTCTGGTCCGGCATGGGGTTCTACGAGCAGTACTTC
abundance: NA; v_gene: TRBV7-8; j_gene: TRBJ2-7; d_gene: TRBD1; CDR3aa: CASSIGWDSSYEQYF; CDR3nt: TGTGCCAGCAGCATAGGCTGGGACAGCTCCTACGAGCAGTACTTC
abundance: NA; v_gene: TRBV5-6; j_gene: TRBJ2-1; d_gene: NA; CDR3aa: CASSSLRSGNEQFF; CDR3nt: TGTGCCAGCAGCTCCCTACGATCCGGCAATGAGCAGTTCTTC
abundance: NA; v_gene: TRBV27; j_gene: TRBJ2-5; d_gene: NA; CDR3aa: CASRGETQYF; CDR3nt: TGTGCCAGCCGGGGAGAGACCCAGTACTTC
abundance: few; v_gene: TRBV28; j_gene: TRBJ1-1; d_gene: NA; CDR3aa: CASSLGATEAFF; CDR3nt: TGTGCCAGCAGTTTGGGAGCCACTGAAGCTTTCTTT
abundance: NA; v_gene: TRBV9; j_gene: TRBJ2-4; d_gene: NA; CDR3aa: CASSAGGTGPDIQYF; CDR3nt: TGTGCCAGCAGCGCGGGGGGGACAGGTCCGGACATTCAGTACTTC
abundance: NA; v_gene: TRBV13; j_gene: TRBJ2-7; d_gene: TRBD2; CDR3aa: CASSLWTRNYEQYF; CDR3nt: TGTGCCAGCAGCCTTTGGACTAGAAACTACGAGCAGTACTTC
abundance: NA; v_gene: TRBV11-2; j_gene: TRBJ2-1; d_gene: TRBD2; CDR3aa: CASSHPSGLAGWGAEEQFF; CDR3nt: TGTGCCAGCAGCCACCCGTCGGGACTAGCGGGTTGGGGGGCGGAGGAGCAGTTCTTC
abundance: few; v_gene: TRBV7-9; j_gene: TRBJ2-1; d_gene: TRBD2; CDR3aa: CASSSVTSGGSNEQFF; CDR3nt: TGTGCCAGCAGCTCGGTGACTAGCGGGGGGTCCAATGAGCAGTTCTTC
abundance: NA; v_gene: TRBV7-9; j_gene: TRBJ2-2; d_gene: TRBD2; CDR3aa: CASSGGGRNAGELFF; CDR3nt: TGTGCCAGCAGCGGGGGAGGGCGGAATGCCGGGGAGCTGTTTTTT
abundance: NA; v_gene: TRBV27; j_gene: TRBJ2-1; d_gene: NA; CDR3aa: CASGSVGFDYNEQFF; CDR3nt: TGTGCCAGCGGATCAGTGGGATTCGACTACAATGAGCAGTTCTTC
abundance: NA; v_gene: TRBV6-1; j_gene: TRBJ2-7; d_gene: NA; CDR3aa: CASSEIQIYEQYF; CDR3nt: TGTGCCAGCAGTGAAATACAGATCTACGAGCAGTACTTC
abundance: NA; v_gene: TRBV19; j_gene: TRBJ2-4; d_gene: NA; CDR3aa: CASSPPWASLTKNIQYF; CDR3nt: TGTGCCAGTAGTCCTCCCTGGGCGTCCTTGACCAAAAACATTCAGTACTTC
abundance: once; v_gene: TRBV9; j_gene: TRBJ2-1; d_gene: TRBD2; CDR3aa: CASSLRGTSGMGGQFF; CDR3nt: TGTGCCAGCAGCTTGAGGGGGACTAGCGGGATGGGGGGGCAGTTCTTC
abundance: NA; v_gene: TRBV7-3; j_gene: TRBJ2-2; d_gene: TRBD2; CDR3aa: CASSLLAGPTGELFF; CDR3nt: TGTGCCAGCAGCCTCCTAGCGGGGCCTACCGGGGAGCTGTTTTTT
abundance: NA; v_gene: TRBV2; j_gene: TRBJ2-7; d_gene: TRBD1; CDR3aa: CASTQGAPGVNYEQYF; CDR3nt: TGTGCCAGCACCCAGGGGGCCCCGGGAGTCAACTACGAGCAGTACTTC
abundance: NA; v_gene: TRBV9; j_gene: TRBJ2-3; d_gene: NA; CDR3aa: CASSRNRAATDTQYF; CDR3nt: TGTGCCAGCAGCCGAAACCGGGCCGCCACAGATACGCAGTATTTT
abundance: NA; v_gene: TRBV27; j_gene: TRBJ2-7; d_gene: NA; CDR3aa: CASSLSAAYEQYF; CDR3nt: TGTGCCAGCAGTTTAAGTGCCGCCTACGAGCAGTACTTC
abundance: NA; v_gene: TRBV19; j_gene: TRBJ1-1; d_gene: NA; CDR3aa: CASSLYRVNTEAFF; CDR3nt: TGTGCCAGTAGTTTGTACAGGGTGAACACTGAAGCTTTCTTT
abundance: NA; v_gene: TRBV4-2; j_gene: TRBJ2-7; d_gene: NA; CDR3aa: CASSQRSVTYEQYF; CDR3nt: TGTGCCAGCAGCCAACGTAGTGTCACCTACGAGCAGTACTTC